This T cell receptor (beta chain) was found in a study of cytomegalovirus exposure and HLA in healthy donors (dated by TCRdb to 2016 to 2017). About the investigation overall: The 650 to 750 repertoires of the first cohort and the 95 to 150 validation repertoires were produced on the same platform, according to a later analysis. The study combined high-throughput TCR immunosequencing, statistical association of individual TCRs with disease status, and machine learning to predict cytomegalovirus infection status. The aim of the study was to test whether cataloging public T cell receptors could identify signatures of past pathogen exposure. In addition to the first cohort of 666 subjects, a separate validation cohort of approximately 130 different subjects was used.

CDR1 and CDR2, per the germline V gene, are SGDLS and YYNGEE. A distance of 17 bases separates the germline ends of V and J, which lose 0 bases and 6 bases respectively. The CDR3 sequence holds 16 residues, the cysteine and phenylalanine included. Just the 48-base CDR3 DNA is kept, in frame starting at base 1. Beyond this particular receptor, the publication reports: Of the cluster scores, 94% were above 0 in a later analysis, which found that TCRs clustered in the first cohort also tended to co-occur in the roughly 130 validation repertoires. In both the original and validation cohorts, the classifier was reported to diagnose cytomegalovirus status with high specificity and sensitivity. While some public TCRs were present in many individuals, most TCR sequences turned up only very rarely across donors. A later analysis had no HLA typing for the validation cohort, so co-occurrence there was scored across all 110 or so repertoires. The authors suggested that the approach could potentially be extended to other disease states and immunological phenotypes. A few of the identified cytomegalovirus-associated TCR beta chains were confirmed in vitro to be specific for cytomegalovirus antigens. In the study, some 160 TCR beta chains were listed as associated with cytomegalovirus.

Library method: the immunoSEQ multiplex PCR assay. The authors processed their data as follows. A statistical classification framework was developed to diagnose cytomegalovirus status using the catalog of TCR beta chain sequences. Not all clones reach the TCRdb copy of this immuneACCESS table, which keeps in-frame sequences only. Checked studies attribute under half of the gap to unresolved V genes and leave the rest unexplained. Clone size and the V and J calls come from that table; the DNA yielded D and trimming. The sample data list about 310,000 clones, and 70% to 90% of these were observed just once. In total, the top ten clones hold approximately 0.9% of the sample. Separate from the roughly 700-subject first cohort, the validation cohort of 95 to 150 subjects was the group to which the donors belonged. As concerns this clone: The antigen it recognizes is unknown. Base qualities are not recorded, but no much larger clone differs from it by a single base.

The sequence joins TRBV9 to TRBJ2-3; tentative D gene TRBD1, with 5 bases matching. The receptor comes from a man aged 30-40 years in good health and CMV-seronegative. The sequenced material came from PBMCs. DNA sequence: TGTGCCAGCAGCGTAGCTACAGGTATCGGTGGCGATACGCAGTATTTT. Its protein is CASSVATGIGGDTQYF. The CDR3, completed at both ends by the reference TRBV9 and TRBJ2-3 genes, gives the full variable domain DSGVTQTPKHLITATGQRVTLRCSPRSGDLSVYWYQQSLDQGLQFLIQYYNGEERAKGNILERFSAQQFPDLHSELNLSSLELGDSALYFCASSVATGIGGDTQYFGPGTRLTVL.